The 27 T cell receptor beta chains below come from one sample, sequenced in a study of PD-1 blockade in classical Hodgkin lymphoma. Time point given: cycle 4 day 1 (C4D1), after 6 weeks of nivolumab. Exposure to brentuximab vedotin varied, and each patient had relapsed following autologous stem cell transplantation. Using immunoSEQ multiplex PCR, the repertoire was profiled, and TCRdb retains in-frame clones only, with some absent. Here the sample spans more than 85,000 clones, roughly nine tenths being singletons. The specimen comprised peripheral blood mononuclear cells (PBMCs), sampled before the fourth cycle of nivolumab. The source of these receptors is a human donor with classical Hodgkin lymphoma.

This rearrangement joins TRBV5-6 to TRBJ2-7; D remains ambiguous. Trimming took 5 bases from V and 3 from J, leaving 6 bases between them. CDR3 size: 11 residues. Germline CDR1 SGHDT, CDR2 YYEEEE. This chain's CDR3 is CASSYLYEQYF. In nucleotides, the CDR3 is TGTGCCAGCAGTTACCTCTACGAGCAGTACTTC. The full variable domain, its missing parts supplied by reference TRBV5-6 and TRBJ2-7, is DAGVTQSPTHLIKTRGQQVTLRCSPKSGHDTVSWYQQALGQGPQFIFQYYEEEERQRGNFPDRFSGHQFPNYSSELNVNALLLGDSALYLCASSYLYEQYFGPGTRLTVT.

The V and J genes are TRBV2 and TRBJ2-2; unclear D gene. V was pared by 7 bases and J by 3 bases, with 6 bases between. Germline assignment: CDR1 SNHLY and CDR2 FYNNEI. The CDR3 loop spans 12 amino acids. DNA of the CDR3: TGTGCCAGCAATTGGGACACCGGGGAGCTGTTTTTT. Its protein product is CASNWDTGELFF.

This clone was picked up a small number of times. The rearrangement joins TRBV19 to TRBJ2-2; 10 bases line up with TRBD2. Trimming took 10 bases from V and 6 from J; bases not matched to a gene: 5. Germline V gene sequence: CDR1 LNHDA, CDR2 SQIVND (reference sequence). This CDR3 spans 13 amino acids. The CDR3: CAISGTSAGELFF. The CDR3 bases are TGTGCCATCTCCGGGACTAGCGCCGGGGAGCTGTTTTTT.

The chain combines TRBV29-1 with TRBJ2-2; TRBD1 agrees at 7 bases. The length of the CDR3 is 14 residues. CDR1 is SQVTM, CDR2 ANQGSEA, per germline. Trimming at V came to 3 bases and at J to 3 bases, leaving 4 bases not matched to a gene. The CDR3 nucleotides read TGCAGCGTTGACGGGGACAGACACACCGGGGAGCTGTTTTTT. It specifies CSVDGDRHTGELFF.

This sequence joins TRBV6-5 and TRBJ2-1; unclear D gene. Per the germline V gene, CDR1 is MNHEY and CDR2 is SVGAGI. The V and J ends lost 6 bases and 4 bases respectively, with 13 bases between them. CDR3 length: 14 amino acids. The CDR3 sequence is CASSLDSRYNEQFF. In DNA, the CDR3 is TGTGCCAGCAGCCTAGATAGTAGGTACAATGAGCAGTTCTTC.

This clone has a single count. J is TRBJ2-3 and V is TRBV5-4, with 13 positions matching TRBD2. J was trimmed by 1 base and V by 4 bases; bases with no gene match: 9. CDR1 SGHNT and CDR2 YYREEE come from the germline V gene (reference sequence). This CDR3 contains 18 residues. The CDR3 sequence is CASSLRLAGGLGTDTQYF. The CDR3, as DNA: TGTGCCAGCAGCCTCCGACTAGCGGGAGGTCTCGGCACAGATACGCAGTATTTT.

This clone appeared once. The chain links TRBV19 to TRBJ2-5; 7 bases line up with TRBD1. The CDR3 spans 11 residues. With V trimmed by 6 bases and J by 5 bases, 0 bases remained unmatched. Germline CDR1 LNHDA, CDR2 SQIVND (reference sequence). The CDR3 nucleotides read TGTGCCAGTAGACAGGGGGAGACCCAGTACTTC. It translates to CASRQGETQYF.

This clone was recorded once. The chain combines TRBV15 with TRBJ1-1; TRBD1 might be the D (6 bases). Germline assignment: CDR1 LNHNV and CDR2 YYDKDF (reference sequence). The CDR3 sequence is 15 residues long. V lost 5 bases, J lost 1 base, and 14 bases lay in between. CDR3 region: CATSRWGPKNTEAFF. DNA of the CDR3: TGTGCCACCAGCCGTTGGGGGCCGAAGAACACTGAAGCTTTCTTT. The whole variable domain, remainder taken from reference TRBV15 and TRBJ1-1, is DAMVIQNPRYQVTQFGKPVTLSCSQTLNHNVMYWYQQKSSQAPKLLFHYYDKDFNNEADTPDNFQSRRPNTSFCFLDIRSPGLGDTAMYLCATSRWGPKNTEAFFGQGTRLTVV.

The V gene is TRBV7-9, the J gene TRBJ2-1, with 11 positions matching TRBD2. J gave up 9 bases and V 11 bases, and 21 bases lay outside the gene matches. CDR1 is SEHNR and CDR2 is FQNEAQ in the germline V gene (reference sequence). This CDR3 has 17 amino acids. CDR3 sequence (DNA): TGTGCCTCTATCTCCGGGACTAGCGGATACAATGGGTTTGAGCAGTTCTTC. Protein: CASISGTSGYNGFEQFF.

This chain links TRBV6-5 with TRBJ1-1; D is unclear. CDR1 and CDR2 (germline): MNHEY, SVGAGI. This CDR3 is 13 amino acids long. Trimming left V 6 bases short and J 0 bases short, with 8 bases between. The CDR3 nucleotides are TGTGCCAGCAGGATTACGCTGAACACTGAAGCTTTCTTT. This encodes CASRITLNTEAFF.

CDR3 in amino acids: CTSSQERSGSFYEQYF. The CDR3, as DNA: TGCACCAGCAGCCAAGAAAGGAGCGGGAGTTTCTACGAGCAGTACTTC. The chain links TRBV1 to TRBJ2-7; TRBD2 is the table's D call and was not checked against the DNA. TRBV1 is a pseudogene segment. There are 16 residues in the CDR3.

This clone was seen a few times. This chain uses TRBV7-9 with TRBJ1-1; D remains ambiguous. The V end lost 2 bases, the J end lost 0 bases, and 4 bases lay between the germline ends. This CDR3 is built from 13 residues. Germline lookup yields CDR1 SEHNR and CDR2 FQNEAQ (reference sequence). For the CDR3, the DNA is TGTGCCAGCAGCTTAATGTTGAACACTGAAGCTTTCTTT. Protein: CASSLMLNTEAFF.

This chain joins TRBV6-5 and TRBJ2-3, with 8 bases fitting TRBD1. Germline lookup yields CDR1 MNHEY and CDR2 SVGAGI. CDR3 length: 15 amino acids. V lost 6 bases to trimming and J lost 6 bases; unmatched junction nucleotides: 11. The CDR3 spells CASSPKRQGYDTQYF. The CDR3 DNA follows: TGTGCCAGCAGCCCTAAGAGACAGGGGTATGATACGCAGTATTTT.

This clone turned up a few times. This CDR3 is CASSQRHGGANVLTF. The CDR3 bases are TGTGCCAGCAGTCAACGACACGGAGGGGCCAACGTCCTGACTTTC. This chain joins TRBV6-6 and TRBJ2-6; D is unresolved. Germline values: CDR1 MNHNY, CDR2 SVGAGI (reference sequence). The CDR3 loop spans 15 amino acids. Trimming removed 5 bases from V and 4 bases from J, with 12 bases in between.

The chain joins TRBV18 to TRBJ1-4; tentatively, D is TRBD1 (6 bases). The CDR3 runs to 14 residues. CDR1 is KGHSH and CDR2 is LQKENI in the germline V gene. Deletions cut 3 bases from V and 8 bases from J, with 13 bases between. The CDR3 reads CASSPTGIGEKLFF. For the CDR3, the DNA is TGTGCCAGCTCACCCACAGGGATTGGCGAAAAACTGTTTTTT.

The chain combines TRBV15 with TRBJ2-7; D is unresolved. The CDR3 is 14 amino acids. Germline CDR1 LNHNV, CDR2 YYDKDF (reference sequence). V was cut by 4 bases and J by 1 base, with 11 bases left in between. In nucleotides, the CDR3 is TGTGCCACCAGCATCGCGACCACATCCTACGAGCAGTACTTC. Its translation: CATSIATTSYEQYF.

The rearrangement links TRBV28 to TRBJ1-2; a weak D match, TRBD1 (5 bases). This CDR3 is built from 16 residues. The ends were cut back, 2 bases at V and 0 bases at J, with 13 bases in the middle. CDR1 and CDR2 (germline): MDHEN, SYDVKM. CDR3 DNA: TGTGCCAGCAGTTTACCAGGGAGGTCCTCTAACTATGGCTACACCTTC. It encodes CASSLPGRSSNYGYTF.

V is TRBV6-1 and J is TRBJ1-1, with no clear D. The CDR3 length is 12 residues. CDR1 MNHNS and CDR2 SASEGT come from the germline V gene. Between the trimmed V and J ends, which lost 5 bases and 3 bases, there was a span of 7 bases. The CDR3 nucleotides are TGTGCCAGCAGTCCTGGGTACACTGAAGCTTTCTTT. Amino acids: CASSPGYTEAFF.

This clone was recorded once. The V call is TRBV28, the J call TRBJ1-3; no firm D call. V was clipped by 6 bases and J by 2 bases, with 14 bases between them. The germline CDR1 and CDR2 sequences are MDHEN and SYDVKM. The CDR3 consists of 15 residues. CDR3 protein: CASSPDVWPGNTIYF. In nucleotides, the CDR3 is TGTGCCAGCAGCCCGGACGTTTGGCCTGGAAACACCATATATTTT.

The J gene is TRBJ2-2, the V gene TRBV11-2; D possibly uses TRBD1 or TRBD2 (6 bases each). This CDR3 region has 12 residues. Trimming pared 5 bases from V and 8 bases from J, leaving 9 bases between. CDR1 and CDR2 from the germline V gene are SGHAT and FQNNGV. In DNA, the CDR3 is TGTGCCAGCAGCCCGGGGGCGGGGGAGCTGTTTTTT. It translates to CASSPGAGELFF. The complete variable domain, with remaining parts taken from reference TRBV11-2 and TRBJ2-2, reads EAGVAQSPRYKIIEKRQSVAFWCNPISGHATLYWYQQILGQGPKLLIQFQNNGVVDDSQLPKDRFSAERLKGVDSTLKIQPAKLEDSAVYLCASSPGAGELFFGEGSRLTVL.

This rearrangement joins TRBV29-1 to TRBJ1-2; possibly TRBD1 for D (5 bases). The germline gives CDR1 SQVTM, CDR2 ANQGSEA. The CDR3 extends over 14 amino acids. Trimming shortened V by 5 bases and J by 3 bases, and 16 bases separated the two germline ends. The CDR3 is CSVRTPRGDYGYTF. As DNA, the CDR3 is TGCAGCGTTAGAACCCCAAGAGGGGACTATGGCTACACCTTC.

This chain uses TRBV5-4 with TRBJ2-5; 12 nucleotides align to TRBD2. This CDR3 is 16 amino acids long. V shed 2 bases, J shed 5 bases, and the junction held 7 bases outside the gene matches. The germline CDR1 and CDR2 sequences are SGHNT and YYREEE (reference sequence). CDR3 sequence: CASSLRTSGTGETQYF. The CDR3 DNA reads TGTGCCAGCAGCTTACGGACTAGCGGGACGGGCGAGACCCAGTACTTC.

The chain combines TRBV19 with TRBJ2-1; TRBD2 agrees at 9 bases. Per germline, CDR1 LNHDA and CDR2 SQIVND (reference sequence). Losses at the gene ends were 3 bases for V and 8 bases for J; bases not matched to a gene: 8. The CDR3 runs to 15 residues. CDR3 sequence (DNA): TGTGCCAGTAGTATTCAAGCGGGAGGTAGGTATGAGCAGTTCTTC. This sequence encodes CASSIQAGGRYEQFF. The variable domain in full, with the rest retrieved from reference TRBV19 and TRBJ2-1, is DGGITQSPKYLFRKEGQNVTLSCEQNLNHDAMYWYRQDPGQGLRLIYYSQIVNDFQKGDIAEGYSVSREKKESFPLTVTSAQKNPTAFYLCASSIQAGGRYEQFFGPGTRLTVL.

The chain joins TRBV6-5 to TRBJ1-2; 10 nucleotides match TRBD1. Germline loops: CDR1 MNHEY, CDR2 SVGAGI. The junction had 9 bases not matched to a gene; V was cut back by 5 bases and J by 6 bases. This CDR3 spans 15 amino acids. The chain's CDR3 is CASSPSTGGIDGYTF. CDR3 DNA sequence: TGTGCCAGCAGTCCCTCGACAGGGGGCATCGATGGCTACACCTTC.

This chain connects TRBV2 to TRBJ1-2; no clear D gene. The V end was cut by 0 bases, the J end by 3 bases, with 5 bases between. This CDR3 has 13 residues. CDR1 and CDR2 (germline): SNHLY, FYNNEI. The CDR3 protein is CASSEAEDYGYTF. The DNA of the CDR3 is TGTGCCAGCAGTGAAGCGGAGGACTATGGCTACACCTTC.

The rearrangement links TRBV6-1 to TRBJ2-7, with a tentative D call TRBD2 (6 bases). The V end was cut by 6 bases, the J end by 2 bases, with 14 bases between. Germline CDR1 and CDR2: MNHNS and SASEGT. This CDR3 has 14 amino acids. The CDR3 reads CASRPSSVAYEQYF. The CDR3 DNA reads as TGTGCCAGCAGGCCTTCTAGCGTCGCCTACGAGCAGTACTTC.

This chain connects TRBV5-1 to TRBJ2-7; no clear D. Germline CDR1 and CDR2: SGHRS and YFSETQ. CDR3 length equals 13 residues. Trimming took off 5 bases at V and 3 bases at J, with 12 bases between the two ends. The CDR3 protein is CASRSQTNYEQYF. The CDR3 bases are TGCGCCAGCAGGAGTCAGACCAACTACGAGCAGTACTTC.